A selection of T cell receptor beta chains follows, all from one sample in a study of shared clonotypes between healthy human individuals. This table comes from immunoSEQ multiplex PCR, and its TCRdb copy is limited to in-frame clones, with some not included. The sample comprises approximately 1.9 million clones, about 93% of which are singletons, and more than 1.5% rests with the top ten. Sequencing was performed on naive CD8+ T cells from PBMCs. The receptors here all came from a man between 18 and 35 years old in good health. Some clones in this sample may be carry-over from other donors' samples. Each CDR3 is given with its conserved first and last residue. The D gene is left open where the match is weak. Not every row has a clone size; where given, it reads once, few, many or a size class.

-	TRBD1	TRBV5-1	TRBJ1-4	TGCGCCAGCAGCTTGGATGGGACAGGGGTGCATGAAAAACTGTTTTTT	CASSLDGTGVHEKLFF
-	-	TRBV19	TRBJ1-1	TGTGCCAGCCGGGGCCTTACTGATTGGGCTTTCTTT	CASRGLTDWAFF
-	TRBD2	TRBV27	TRBJ2-1	TGTGCCAGCAGTTTATCGAGACTAGCGGGAGGGGACAATGAGCAGTTCTTC	CASSLSRLAGGDNEQFF
-	-	TRBV15	TRBJ1-2	TGTGCCACCAGCAGACGCAGGGATGGTAACTATGGCTACACCTTC	CATSRRRDGNYGYTF
-	-	TRBV7-9	TRBJ2-1	TGTGCCAGCAGCTTAGGAAGCTCCTACAATGAGCAGTTCTTC	CASSLGSSYNEQFF
-	-	TRBV28	TRBJ2-7	TGTGCCAGCAGTTTGCCTAGCTACGAGCAGTACTTC	CASSLPSYEQYF
once	-	TRBV27	TRBJ2-3	TGTGCCAGCAGCATGCTAATGGCTAGCGCGGATACGCAGTATTTT	CASSMLMASADTQYF
-	TRBD1	TRBV5-1	TRBJ1-1	TGCGCCAGCAGCTTGGAAACAGGGGCTGAAGCTTTCTTT	CASSLETGAEAFF
-	-	TRBV29-1	TRBJ2-7	TGCAGCGTTGTAACAGGAACCTACGAGCAGTACTTC	CSVVTGTYEQYF
-	-	TRBV7-9	TRBJ1-2	TGTGCCAGCAGCTTAGGGGTTATGGCAGGTGATGGCTACACCTTC	CASSLGVMAGDGYTF
-	-	TRBV19	TRBJ2-2	TGTGCCAGTAGTATGCGGACCGGTATCGGGGAGCTGTTTTTT	CASSMRTGIGELFF
-	TRBD2	TRBV25-1	TRBJ2-7	TGTGCCAGCAGATATAGCGGGAACTACGAGCAGTACTTC	CASRYSGNYEQYF
-	-	TRBV7-6	TRBJ2-7	TGTGCCAGCATCGAAAACCCGGGACTCCTCTACGAGCAGTACTTC	CASIENPGLLYEQYF
-	-	TRBV28	TRBJ2-7	TGTGCCAGCAGCTCCTCGGGGTGGAAGTACTTC	CASSSSGWKYF
few	-	TRBV2	TRBJ1-5	TGTGCCAGCAGTGAACTCAGAAACAATCAGCCCCAGCATTTT	CASSELRNNQPQHF
-	-	TRBV10-3	TRBJ2-7	TGTGCCATCAGCAGGCAGGGAAACTACGAGCAGTACTTC	CAISRQGNYEQYF
-	TRBD1	TRBV27	TRBJ2-1	TGTGCCAGCAGTTTATGGGGGACAGGGTTCTCAGAAATTGACAATGAGCAGTTCTTC	CASSLWGTGFSEIDNEQFF
-	-	TRBV19	TRBJ1-1	TGTGCCACGAGTGGGGGCTGGACTGAAGCTTTCTTT	CATSGGWTEAFF
-	-	TRBV4-1	TRBJ2-2	TGCGCCAGCAGTCACAAGACACTGGGCACCGGGGAGCTGTTTTTT	CASSHKTLGTGELFF
-	TRBD2	TRBV7-8	TRBJ2-1	TGTGCCAGCAGCTTAGCGGCTAGCGGGAGTTTACGCGGGAATGAGCAGTTCTTC	CASSLAASGSLRGNEQFF
few	-	TRBV6-5	TRBJ1-1	TGTGCCAGCAGTTACGGGATATTAAACACTGAAGCTTTCTTT	CASSYGILNTEAFF
-	TRBD2	TRBV7-8	TRBJ2-1	TGTGCCAGCAGCCCCTGGACTAGCGGGAGTATCGATGAGCAGTTCTTC	CASSPWTSGSIDEQFF
-	-	TRBV15	TRBJ2-5	TGTGCCACCAGCAGGTACCAAGAGACCCAGTACTTC	CATSRYQETQYF
-	TRBD1	TRBV27	TRBJ1-1	TGTGCCAGCAGTTCTTGGACAGGGGCGGGAGCTTTCTTT	CASSSWTGAGAFF
-	-	TRBV19	TRBJ1-5	TGTGCCAGTAGTATCAGCCACCGGGACGGCAATCAGCCCCAGCATTTT	CASSISHRDGNQPQHF
-	-	TRBV9	TRBJ1-3	TGTGCCAGCAGCGTAGGGGGAGGATCATCAGGAAACACCATATATTTT	CASSVGGGSSGNTIYF
-	-	TRBV27	TRBJ1-1	TGTGCCAGCAGTCCCAGCCCGGACAGTGACACTGAAGCTTTCTTT	CASSPSPDSDTEAFF
-	TRBD1	TRBV25-1	TRBJ1-2	TGTGCCAGCAGTGAATGGGGGAAGGGGGCAGGGAACAACTATGGCTACACCTTC	CASSEWGKGAGNNYGYTF
-	TRBD1	TRBV7-9	TRBJ2-5	TGTGCCAGCAGCTTCTCTAGCAGGGGGGAGACCCAGTACTTC	CASSFSSRGETQYF
-	TRBD1	TRBV7-9	TRBJ1-1	TGTGCCAGCAGCTCCGCCCGACAGGGGATGAACACTGAAGCTTTCTTT	CASSSARQGMNTEAFF
-	TRBD2	TRBV7-8	TRBJ2-7	TGTGCCAGCAGCTTCGGACTAGCGGGACCAACTTCCTACGAGCAGTACTTC	CASSFGLAGPTSYEQYF
-	TRBD1	TRBV11-1	TRBJ2-7	TGTGCCAGCAGCCCGTACCGGGACAGGGTGGACGAGCAGTACTTC	CASSPYRDRVDEQYF
-	TRBD2	TRBV6-1	TRBJ2-2	TGTGCCAGCAGTGCTGTTTGGGGAGCTTTAGCGGGTCTAAACACCGGGGAGCTGTTTTTT	CASSAVWGALAGLNTGELFF
-	-	TRBV11-2	TRBJ1-1	TGTGCCAGCAGCTTTTCGGGAATTGAAGCTTTCTTT	CASSFSGIEAFF
-	-	TRBV28	TRBJ2-2	TGTGCCAGCAGTTTCCGTTCAGGGGGGGAGCTGTTTTTT	CASSFRSGGELFF
-	TRBD1	TRBV10-3	TRBJ1-2	TGTGCCATCAGTGAGTCGACTCCGGGACAGTACTCTAACTATGGCTACACCTTC	CAISESTPGQYSNYGYTF
-	-	TRBV21-1	TRBJ1-5	TGTGCCAGCAGCACCCCAGAGGGACAGGGGTCTTGTAGCAATCAGCCCCAGCATTTT	CASSTPEGQGSCSNQPQHF